Below, 24 T cell receptor beta chains from the same sample are listed, as sequenced in a study of T cells in Graves' hyperthyroidism and ophthalmopathy. Researchers took RNA transcripts and amplified the TCR beta CDR3 regions from them. First-round RT-PCR targeting the TCR CDR3 was performed with the HTBI primer set. Each CDR3 protein is one row after TCRdb ran MiXCR on the multiplex PCR reads. Here the sample spans about 610,000 distinct CDR3 sequences, more than 15% being singletons. The specimen sequenced was blood. Every receptor here comes from a woman aged 40 to 55 with Graves' ophthalmopathy.

The chain carries TRBV29-1 and TRBJ2-1; TRBD2 matches at 7 bases. The J segment lost 15 bases and the V segment lost 5 bases, leaving 10 bases of the junction unmatched. The V gene's germline CDR1 is SQVTM and CDR2 ANQGSEA. The CDR3 loop spans 11 amino acids. The DNA for the CDR3 is TGCAGCGTTCAAGGACTAGATAATGCGTTCTTC. This translates into CSVQGLDNAFF.

This clonotype was recorded many times. The chain employs TRBV7-9 and TRBJ1-6; D is possibly TRBD1 (5 bases). The CDR3 sequence is 15 residues long. With 6 bases removed from V and 9 bases from J, the gap between germline ends came to 18 bases. Per the germline V gene, CDR1 is SEHNR and CDR2 is FQNEAQ (reference sequence). The CDR3 bases are TGTGCCAGCAGTGCCTCCGGAGGGACTTTTTCACCCCTCCACTTT. This sequence encodes CASSASGGTFSPLHF.

In this sample, this clonotype turned up a few times. The chain joins TRBV5-6 to TRBJ2-2, with D hard to call. V shed 2 bases and J shed 3 bases, with 11 bases lying between them. CDR3 length equals 15 residues. Germline V gene data show CDR1 as SGHDT and CDR2 as YYEEEE. The CDR3 sequence: CASSFNPRDTGELFF. The CDR3 coding sequence is TGTGCCAGCAGCTTTAACCCCCGGGACACCGGGGAGCTGTTTTTT.

This clonotype was found a few times. The gene calls are TRBV6-5 and TRBJ2-3, with D perhaps being TRBD1 or TRBD2 (5 bases each). The CDR3 consists of 14 residues. CDR1 and CDR2 (germline): MNHEY, SVGAGI. V shed 2 bases and J shed 4 bases, with 10 bases lying between them. CDR3 sequence (DNA): TGTGCCAGCAGTTACCGGGACGGATCAGATACGCAGTATTTT. Translating gives CASSYRDGSDTQYF.

Here the CDR3 DNA reads TGTGCCAGCAGTTTTACTTATAGCAATCAGCCCCAGCATTTT. This gives the protein CASSFTYSNQPQHF. The V call is TRBV27, the J call TRBJ1-5; D call uncertain. The germline CDR1 and CDR2 sequences are MNHEY and SMNVEV (reference sequence). The CDR3 contains 14 residues. The ends were cut back, 3 bases at V and 0 bases at J, with 6 bases in the middle.

To note about this clonotype: A much larger clone lies a single base off, so this may be a read error. Written as DNA, the CDR3 is TGTACCAGCAGTGCCCTAGGGACTAGCGGGAGGGAGACCCAGTACTTC. It specifies CTSSALGTSGRETQYF. The gene calls are TRBV2 and TRBJ2-5; 15 bases are a match to TRBD2. Per the germline V gene, CDR1 is SNHLY and CDR2 is FYNNEI. This CDR3 has 16 amino acids.

The rearrangement links TRBV6-2 or TRBV6-3 to TRBJ2-2; either TRBD1 or TRBD2 may fit D (6 bases each). Germline assignment: CDR1 MNHEY and CDR2 SVGEGT. The ends were cut back, 8 bases at V and 4 bases at J, with 26 bases in the middle. The CDR3 has 18 amino acids. CDR3 nucleotide sequence: TGTGCCAGCGCATCAGCAGGGGTATACGTCGGGGGCACCGGGGAGCTGTTTTTT. It encodes CASASAGVYVGGTGELFF.

The table lists this clonotype with many counts. The chain is built from TRBV2 and TRBJ1-1; D ambiguous. Trimming shortened V by 9 bases and J by 0 bases, and 8 bases separated the two germline ends. CDR3 size: 12 residues. In germline, CDR1 is SNHLY, CDR2 FYNNEI. DNA for the CDR3: TGTGCCAGAACAGATATGAACACTGAAGCTTTCTTT. Translation: CARTDMNTEAFF.

This clonotype was detected only a few times. The chain links TRBV19 to TRBJ2-5, with 8 bases fitting TRBD2. The germline CDR1 and CDR2 sequences are LNHDA and SQIVND (reference sequence). CDR3 length: 16 residues. Germline trimming cut 6 bases from V and 2 bases from J; bases unmatched to any gene: 11. CDR3 bases: TGTGCCAGTAGAGGACTAGCCGCCAACCAACAAGAGACCCAGTACTTC. Its translation: CASRGLAANQQETQYF.

This clonotype has a count of ten or more. The genes are TRBV12-3 or TRBV12-4 and TRBJ2-1, with D perhaps matching TRBD1 or TRBD2 (5 bases each). The CDR3 is made up of 13 amino acids. V was pared by 1 base and J by 8 bases, with 9 bases between. The CDR3 loop is CASSLGGADEQFF. CDR3 DNA sequence: TGTGCCAGCAGTTTAGGAGGGGCTGATGAGCAGTTCTTC.

CDR3 region: CASLGGGSGANVLTF. Written as DNA, the CDR3 is TGTGCCAGTCTGGGGGGGGGCTCTGGGGCCAACGTCCTGACTTTC. V usage is TRBV6-2 or TRBV6-3 and J usage is TRBJ2-6; 7 bases line up with TRBD2. V was pared by 9 bases and J by 0 bases, with 5 bases of the junction left unmatched. Looked up from germline, CDR1 is MNHEY and CDR2 is SVGEGT. The CDR3 is 15 residues long.

This clonotype was counted a few times. The chain recombines TRBV6-2 or TRBV6-3 with TRBJ2-7; TRBD1 or TRBD2 may be the D gene (6 bases each). Trimming removed 6 bases from V and 0 bases from J, with 9 bases in between. The germline gives CDR1 MNHEY, CDR2 SVGEGT. This CDR3 comprises 13 residues. The CDR3 reads CASRRDNSYEQYF. The CDR3 DNA is TGTGCCAGCAGGCGGGACAACTCCTACGAGCAGTACTTC.

In this sample, this clonotype turned up many times. The J gene is TRBJ1-5, the V gene TRBV18, with 12 positions matching TRBD1. Germline CDR1 is KGHSH and CDR2 is LQKENI. There are 16 residues in the CDR3. Trimming at V came to 2 bases and at J to 7 bases, leaving 6 bases not matched to a gene. CDR3 DNA: TGTGCCAGCTCACCAATAGGGACAGGGGGCGGCCAGCCCCAGCATTTT. Protein sequence: CASSPIGTGGGQPQHF.

The rearrangement joins TRBV6-1 to TRBJ2-3; the D gene is possibly TRBD2 (5 bases). The CDR3 is made up of 13 amino acids. Between the trimmed V and J ends, which lost 10 bases and 6 bases, there was a span of 17 bases. Germline loops: CDR1 MNHNS, CDR2 SASEGT. CDR3 sequence reads: CATTVEALDTQYF. For the CDR3, the DNA is TGTGCCACGACCGTGGAGGCGTTGGATACGCAGTATTTT.

This clonotype has a handful of counts. The chain couples TRBV12-3 or TRBV12-4 to TRBJ2-3; 10 bases agree with TRBD1. After removal of 10 bases from V and 2 bases from J, the junction contained 12 bases not matched to a gene. The CDR3 is 16 amino acids. The chain's CDR3 is CATPGDRGFLTDTQYF. CDR3 nucleotides: TGTGCCACCCCAGGGGACAGGGGATTTCTCACAGATACGCAGTATTTT.

This clonotype has a count of ten or more. The J gene is TRBJ1-5, the V gene TRBV7-9; D uncertain. The germline V gene encodes CDR1 SEHNR and CDR2 FQNEAQ (reference sequence). The CDR3 is made up of 13 amino acids. V shed 0 bases and J shed 7 bases, with 7 bases lying between them. The CDR3, as DNA: TGTGCCAGCAGCTTAGCACCGGGCCAGCCCCAGCATTTT. It translates to CASSLAPGQPQHF.

The chain recombines TRBV20-1 with TRBJ2-1; D might be TRBD1 or TRBD2, each matching 6 bases. Germline CDR1 and CDR2: DFQATT and SNEGSKA (reference sequence). V lost 2 bases and J 3 bases, leaving 11 bases between the germline ends. CDR3 length: 14 amino acids. This CDR3 is CSARKGGHYNEQFF. CDR3 coding DNA: TGCAGTGCTAGAAAGGGGGGCCACTACAATGAGCAGTTCTTC.

The sample holds many counts of this clonotype. This chain connects TRBV28 to TRBJ2-5, with 14 bases matching TRBD2. The CDR3 contains 17 residues. Looked up from germline, CDR1 is MDHEN and CDR2 is SYDVKM. The V and J ends lost 5 bases and 5 bases, in that order; junction bases with no gene match: 10. In nucleotides, the CDR3 is TGTGCCAGCAGTCACGGACCGGGACTAGCGGGAGATGAGACCCAGTACTTC. This encodes CASSHGPGLAGDETQYF. Based on the CDR3 plus reference TRBV28 and TRBJ2-5, the full variable domain is DVKVTQSSRYLVKRTGEKVFLECVQDMDHENMFWYRQDPGLGLRLIYFSYDVKMKEKGDIPEGYSVSREKKERFSLILESASTNQTSMYLCASSHGPGLAGDETQYFGPGTRLLVL.

This clonotype occurred many times. The chain is built from TRBV6-1 and TRBJ2-7; D is ambiguous. Germline CDR1 and CDR2: MNHNS and SASEGT. CDR3 length equals 12 residues. Trimming pared 7 bases from V and 0 bases from J, leaving 7 bases between. The CDR3 protein is CASMSGSYEQYF. The CDR3 nucleotides are TGTGCCAGCATGTCGGGCTCCTACGAGCAGTACTTC.

In its sample, this clonotype was seen a few times. This rearrangement joins TRBV6-1 to TRBJ2-3; a weak D match, TRBD2 (5 bases). The V end lost 5 bases, the J end lost 4 bases, and 10 bases lay between the germline ends. The CDR3 spans 13 residues. Looked up from germline, CDR1 is MNHNS and CDR2 is SASEGT. CDR3 nucleotides: TGTGCCAGCAGTCGGAGGTCGCCAGATACGCAGTATTTT. As protein: CASSRRSPDTQYF.

This clonotype was observed many times. The rearrangement joins TRBV18 to TRBJ2-7; tentative D call: TRBD1 (6 bases). V lost 5 bases and J 0 bases, leaving 14 bases between the germline ends. The CDR3 covers 15 residues. Germline-derived CDR1 and CDR2 are KGHSH and LQKENI. CDR3 nucleotides: TGTGCCAGCTCAACCTATCGACAGGCCTCCTACGAGCAGTACTTC. Encoded protein: CASSTYRQASYEQYF.

This clonotype was seen only a few times. This sequence joins TRBV20-1 and TRBJ2-7; D may match TRBD1 or TRBD2 (5 bases each). The germline V gene has CDR1 DFQATT and CDR2 SNEGSKA (reference sequence). The CDR3 has 15 residues. V lost 2 bases and J 2 bases, leaving 16 bases between the germline ends. The CDR3 here is CSARRLQDLTYEQYF. The CDR3 DNA sequence: TGCAGTGCTAGAAGACTACAGGATTTGACCTACGAGCAGTACTTC.

Many counts were recorded for this clonotype. The chain links TRBV29-1 to TRBJ2-3, with TRBD1 matching over 8 bases. V shed 3 bases, J shed 6 bases, and the junction held 8 bases outside the gene matches. This CDR3 contains 14 residues. CDR1 SQVTM and CDR2 ANQGSEA come from the germline V gene. CDR3 residues: CSVEGTGTSDTQYF. The CDR3 region has the DNA TGCAGCGTTGAGGGGACAGGAACATCCGATACGCAGTATTTT.

Ten or more counts support this clonotype. The V call is TRBV28, the J call TRBJ2-7, with TRBD1 identical over 9 bases. Germline CDR1 is MDHEN and CDR2 is SYDVKM. Losses at the gene ends were 6 bases for V and 6 bases for J; bases not matched to a gene: 9. CDR3 length: 14 residues. The CDR3 nucleotides read TGTGCCAGCAGATCGGGACAGGGCACAGGCGAGCAGTACTTC. It is translated as CASRSGQGTGEQYF.